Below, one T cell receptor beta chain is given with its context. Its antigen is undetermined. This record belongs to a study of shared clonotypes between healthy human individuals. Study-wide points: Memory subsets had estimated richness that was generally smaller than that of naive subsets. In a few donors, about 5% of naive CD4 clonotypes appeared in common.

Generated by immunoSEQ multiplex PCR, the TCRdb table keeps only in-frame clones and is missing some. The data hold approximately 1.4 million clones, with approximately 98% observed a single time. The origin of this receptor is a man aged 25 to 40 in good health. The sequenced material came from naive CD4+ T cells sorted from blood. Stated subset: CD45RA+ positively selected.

The CDR3 DNA follows: TGTGCCTGGACTGAGGACACTGAAGCTTTCTTT. This gives the protein CAWTEDTEAFF. The chain employs TRBV30 and TRBJ1-1; no clear D gene. The V and J ends lost 4 bases and 3 bases respectively, with 6 bases between them. The CDR3 loop spans 11 amino acids. CDR1 is GTSNPN, CDR2 SVGIG, per germline (reference sequence).